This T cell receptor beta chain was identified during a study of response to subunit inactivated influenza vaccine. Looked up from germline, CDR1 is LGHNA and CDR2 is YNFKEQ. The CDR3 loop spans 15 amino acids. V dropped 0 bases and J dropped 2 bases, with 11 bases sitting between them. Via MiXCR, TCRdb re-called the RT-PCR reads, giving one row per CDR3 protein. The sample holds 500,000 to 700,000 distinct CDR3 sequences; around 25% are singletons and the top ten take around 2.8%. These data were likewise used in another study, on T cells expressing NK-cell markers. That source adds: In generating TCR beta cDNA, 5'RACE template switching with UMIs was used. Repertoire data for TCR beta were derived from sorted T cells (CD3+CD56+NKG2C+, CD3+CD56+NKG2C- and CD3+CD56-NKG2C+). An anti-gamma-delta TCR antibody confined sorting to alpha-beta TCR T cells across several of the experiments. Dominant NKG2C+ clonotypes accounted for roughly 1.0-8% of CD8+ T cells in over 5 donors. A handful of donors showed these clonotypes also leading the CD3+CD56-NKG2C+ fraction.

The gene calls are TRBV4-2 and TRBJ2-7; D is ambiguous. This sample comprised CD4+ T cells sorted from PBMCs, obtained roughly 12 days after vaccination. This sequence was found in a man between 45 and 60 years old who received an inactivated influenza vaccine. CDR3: CASSQDGNRPYEQYF. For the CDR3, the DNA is TGTGCCAGCAGCCAAGATGGAAACAGACCCTACGAGCAGTACTTC.